The entry that follows covers one TCR beta chain sequence. The target antigen is unknown. Trimming took off 6 bases at V and 10 bases at J, with 13 bases between the two ends. The CDR3 runs to 13 residues. This entry is derived from a study of CD8+CD57+ T cells in acquired aplastic anemia. Study background: Sorted CD4+ and CD8+ cells gave an average of about 3 ug of DNA.

General study findings and limits: Overlap between patients and controls comprised 25 to 30 CD8+ CDR3 sequences. With respect to CD8+ Simpson's diversity, patients and controls did not differ significantly.

In patients chosen for sequencing, flow cytometry had shown CD8+CD57+ cell expansion. Severe acquired aplastic anemia was the diagnosis recorded for all patients. TCR beta VDJ and CDR3 were profiled, and genomic DNA was the template. TCRdb used MiXCR to reprocess the reads, holding one entry per CDR3 protein. The table has about 160,000 distinct CDR3 sequences, 40% to 60% seen once. The source material was sorted CD4+, CD8+, or CD8+CD57+ T cells (not recorded which) from PBMCs. This chain connects TRBV12-3 or TRBV12-4 to TRBJ1-6; D remains ambiguous. This clonotype was sampled from a human donor with aplastic anemia. CDR3 sequence reads: CASRHSMGSPLHF. The CDR3 DNA is TGTGCCAGCAGGCACAGCATGGGGTCACCCCTCCACTTT.